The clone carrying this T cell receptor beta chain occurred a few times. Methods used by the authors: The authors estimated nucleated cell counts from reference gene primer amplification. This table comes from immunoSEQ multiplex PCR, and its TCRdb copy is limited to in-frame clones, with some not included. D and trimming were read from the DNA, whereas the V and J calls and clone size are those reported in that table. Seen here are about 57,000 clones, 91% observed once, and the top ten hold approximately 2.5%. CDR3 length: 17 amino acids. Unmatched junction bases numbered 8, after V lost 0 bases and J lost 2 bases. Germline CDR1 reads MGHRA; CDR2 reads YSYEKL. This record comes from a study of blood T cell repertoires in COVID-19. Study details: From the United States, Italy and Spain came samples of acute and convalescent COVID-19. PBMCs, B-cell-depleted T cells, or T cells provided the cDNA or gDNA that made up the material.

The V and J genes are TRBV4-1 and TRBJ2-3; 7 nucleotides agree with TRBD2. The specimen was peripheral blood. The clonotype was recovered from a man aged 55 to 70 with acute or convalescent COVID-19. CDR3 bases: TGCGCCAGCAGCCAAGATCGGCCTAGCGGATTCACAGATACGCAGTATTTT. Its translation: CASSQDRPSGFTDTQYF.